The entry that follows covers one T cell receptor (beta chain) sequence. Its antigen remains unidentified. The junction departs from the called germline gene at one end, perhaps through a read error. This sample is drawn from a study of cytomegalovirus exposure and HLA in healthy donors. As for the study in general: HLA-typed donors contributed around 82 million unique TCRs, which were held in an early data release.

Germline V gene data show CDR1 as MNHNS and CDR2 as SASEGT. The CDR3 is 16 amino acids. 60 Vbeta and 13 Jbeta primers were used in PCR. Profiling relied on immunoSEQ multiplex PCR, and the TCRdb table lists in-frame clones only, not all of them. The sample gives 150,000 to 200,000 clones, approximately 82% of which show up once; around 8% is in the top ten. Study conclusions and caveats: In an earlier analysis, most TCR beta V segments were productive about 87% or about 30% of the time.

This TCR derives from a woman aged 40 to 49 in good health and CMV-seropositive. This chain connects TRBV6-1 to TRBJ2-7, with TRBD1 as a possible D gene (6 bases). The sample taken for sequencing was PBMCs. CDR3 region: CASSKADWTVSYEQYF. As DNA, the CDR3 is TGTGCCAGCAGTAAAGCAGACTGGACAGTCTCCTACGAGCAGTACTTC.